This T cell receptor beta chain came from a study of CXCR3-negative and CXCR3-positive naive CD8 T cells. Via 5' RACE with UMI labels, TRB cDNA libraries were prepared. TCRdb re-called the 5' RACE reads; one entry per CDR3 protein, DNA not given. The sample shows over 70,000 distinct CDR3 sequences, and around 0.99% sits with its ten largest clones. The CDR3 has 14 amino acids. Per germline, CDR1 PRHDT and CDR2 FYEKMQ (reference sequence). The gene calls are TRBV13 and TRBJ2-5; the TCRdb call, TRBD2, lacks DNA for checking. Specimen: naive CXCR3- CD8+ T cells from blood. Described subset: CD45RO-CCR7+CD27+CD95- naive CD8+ T cells lacking CXCR3 (TNR3-). The origin of this receptor is a human donor in good health. Some clones in this sample may be carry-over from other donors' samples. The chain's CDR3 is CASSNWQGRETQYF.